The rows below give T cell receptor beta chains drawn from one sample of a study of glioma-infiltrating T cells. TCRdb analysed the multiplex PCR reads with MiXCR anew, one entry per CDR3 protein. Among approximately 400,000 distinct CDR3 sequences listed, more than 35% were seen once. The specimen was glioma tissue, nonneoplastic brain tissue, or PBMCs (not recorded which). The receptors were sampled from a human donor with low-grade glioma or glioblastoma, undergoing nonglioma brain surgery, or in good health (not recorded which). CDR3s include the opening cysteine and the closing phenylalanine or tryptophan. The order of the fields is D gene, J gene, clone size, V gene, CDR3 DNA, CDR3 protein. The D gene is left open where the match is weak. The size field is filled for only some rows; it gives once, few, many or a size class.

- | TRBJ1-1 | - | TRBV4-3 | TGCGCCAGCAGCCAAGAGGTAGTCATGAACACTGAAGCTTTCTTT | CASSQEVVMNTEAFF
TRBD1 | TRBJ2-7 | - | TRBV6-2/TRBV6-3 | TGTGCCAGCAGGCTATCAGGGGGCGCCGGGTTTATCTACGAGCAGTACTTC | CASRLSGGAGFIYEQYF
- | TRBJ1-1 | few | TRBV5-1 | TGCGCCAGCAGCTTGTTTGGGGGCACTGAAGCTTTCTTT | CASSLFGGTEAFF
- | TRBJ2-1 | - | TRBV7-2 | TGTGTTAGCAGCTCGCCTAATAACAATGAGCAGTTCTTC | CVSSSPNNNEQFF
TRBD1 | TRBJ2-7 | few | TRBV5-1 | TGCGCCAGCAGCTTGGCCGGAGACAGGGGCTCCTACGAGCAGTACTTC | CASSLAGDRGSYEQYF
- | TRBJ1-1 | - | TRBV19 | TGTGCCAGTAGTAAGGCAGGTCGGAACACTGAAGCTTTCTTT | CASSKAGRNTEAFF
- | TRBJ1-2 | once | TRBV5-4 | TGTGCCAGCAGCTTGTACGGGTTAGAAGGCTACACCTTC | CASSLYGLEGYTF
- | TRBJ2-2 | - | TRBV2 | TGTGCCAGCGGCTTAGGCTCCCCGAACACCGGGGAGCTGTTTTTT | CASGLGSPNTGELFF
- | TRBJ1-1 | - | TRBV7-9 | TGCGCCAGCAGCTTGGCCGCTCTAGAGGGTGAAGCTTTCTTT | CASSLAALEGEAFF
- | TRBJ2-5 | - | TRBV25-1 | TGTGCCAGCAGTGACCTTACAGGGCAGGAGACCCAGTACTTC | CASSDLTGQETQYF
TRBD2 | TRBJ2-3 | - | TRBV20-1 | TGCAGTGCTAGAGAAGAGAGCGGGAGACGGTCAGATACGCAGTATTTT | CSAREESGRRSDTQYF
- | TRBJ1-5 | - | TRBV28 | TGTGCCAGCAGTTTATACCAAGGAGGCATTGGCAATCAGCCCCAGCGTTTT | CASSLYQGGIGNQPQRF
- | TRBJ2-1 | few | TRBV27 | TGTGCCAGCAGTTTAAGGCAGGACAATGAGCAGTTCTTC | CASSLRQDNEQFF
TRBD1 | TRBJ2-7 | - | TRBV28 | TGTGCCAGCAGTTTTGGGACAGTAACATACGAGCGGTACTTC | CASSFGTVTYERYF
- | TRBJ2-5 | - | TRBV3-1 | TGTGCCAGCAGCCAAGAAAACCGGGACGAGGCCCAGTACTTC | CASSQENRDEAQYF
- | TRBJ1-2 | - | TRBV12-3/TRBV12-4 | TGTGCCAGCAGCTCACTCAGCAACTATGGCTACACCTTC | CASSSLSNYGYTF
TRBD1 | TRBJ2-5 | - | TRBV7-2 | TGTGCCAGCAGCCTCCAGGGGGATGAGACCCAGTACTTC | CASSLQGDETQYF
- | TRBJ1-6 | few | TRBV7-9 | TGTGCCAGCAGCTCCTTCGGGGGGCGGGATAATTCACCCCTCCACTTT | CASSSFGGRDNSPLHF